These 8 T cell receptor beta chains were sequenced from one sample in a study of sequential checkpoint blockade in melanoma (dated by TCRdb to about 2019). The library came from the immunoSEQ multiplex PCR assay. Here the immuneACCESS table is served through TCRdb, limited to in-frame sequences with V and J called. Missing clones are a known gap in these copies; in checked studies unresolved V genes cover under half, and the rest lacks a known reason. This sample gives tens of thousands of clones in total; about 77% of them show up just once. The leading ten clones occupy roughly a fifth of the sample. Per the publication, the treatment or condition label means: randomized to nivolumab then ipilimumab (arm A) or the reverse (arm B). Sequenced here: CD8+ T cells sorted from blood (inferred from file names), sampled from a patient given nivolumab and ipilimumab in sequence. The receptor set was obtained from a human donor with melanoma.

The chain is built from TRBV6-1 and TRBJ2-2; 7 bases are shared with TRBD1. In germline, CDR1 is MNHNS, CDR2 SASEGT. The CDR3 extends over 15 amino acids. The trim removed 3 bases at V and 4 bases at J, leaving 5 bases unmatched. The CDR3 here is CASSDWTGGTGELFF. The DNA for the CDR3 is TGTGCCAGCAGTGACTGGACAGGTGGCACCGGGGAGCTGTTTTTT.

The chain joins TRBV5-4 to TRBJ1-1; D gene ambiguous. The CDR3 length is 14 residues. Germline V gene sequence: CDR1 SGHNT, CDR2 YYREEE (reference sequence). With 4 bases removed from V and 1 base from J, the gap between germline ends came to 11 bases. The chain's CDR3 is CASSPLVRNTEAFF. CDR3 coding DNA: TGTGCCAGCAGCCCCTTGGTTAGGAACACTGAAGCTTTCTTT.

The chain links TRBV7-9 to TRBJ1-4, with D possibly TRBD1 on 6 matching bases. Germline CDR1 SEHNR, CDR2 FQNEAQ (reference sequence). The CDR3 runs to 14 residues. V was shortened by 5 bases and J by 3 bases, with 10 bases between the two germline ends. This CDR3 reads CASSPTGSNEKLFF. The DNA for the CDR3 is TGTGCCAGCAGCCCCACAGGGTCTAATGAAAAACTGTTTTTT.

The chain couples TRBV4-3 to TRBJ2-7, with 7 bases fitting TRBD1. This CDR3 contains 15 residues. V trimming: 0 bases; J trimming: 2 bases; junction bases outside the gene matches: 4. The germline V gene has CDR1 LGHNA and CDR2 YSLEER. As DNA, the CDR3 is TGCGCCAGCAGCCAAGATATCGGGACAGCCTACGAGCAGTACTTC. It is translated as CASSQDIGTAYEQYF.

This chain links TRBV5-6 with TRBJ2-6; D not resolved. This CDR3 is built from 15 residues. Germline CDR1 reads SGHDT; CDR2 reads YYEEEE. Trimming cost V 2 bases and J 0 bases, with 6 bases left between them. The CDR3 here is CASSFWSSGANVLTF. The CDR3 region has the DNA TGTGCCAGCAGCTTCTGGAGCTCTGGGGCCAACGTCCTGACTTTC.

The chain employs TRBV5-6 and TRBJ2-1; TRBD1 is a possible D gene (6 bases). The CDR3 contains 14 residues. Trimming cost V 4 bases and J 9 bases, with 17 bases left between them. The germline gives CDR1 SGHDT, CDR2 YYEEEE. This chain's CDR3 is CASSRIPRGSEQFF. The CDR3 nucleotides read TGTGCCAGCAGCCGTATCCCAAGGGGGAGTGAGCAGTTCTTC.

The V call is TRBV7-6, the J call TRBJ2-7; 7 bases match TRBD1. V gave up 1 base and J gave up 3 bases; unmatched junction bases: 3. Germline CDR1 is SGHVS and CDR2 is FNYEAQ. The CDR3 contains 14 residues. The CDR3 DNA is TGTGCCAGCAGCTTAGGTGACAGGGACTACGAGCAGTACTTC. Translation: CASSLGDRDYEQYF.

This chain connects TRBV19 to TRBJ1-1; D is undetermined. V was pared by 5 bases and J by 1 base, with 8 bases between. The germline gives CDR1 LNHDA, CDR2 SQIVND (reference sequence). The CDR3 consists of 13 residues. The CDR3, as DNA: TGTGCCAGTAGTCTTCACTCGAACACTGAAGCTTTCTTT. As protein: CASSLHSNTEAFF.